This paragraph reports one T cell receptor beta chain. Its target is not known. This entry belongs to a study of cytomegalovirus exposure and HLA in healthy donors. Looking at the study overall: Within the Caucasian-associated ancestry cluster were around four fifths of the approximately 400 genotyped donors.

Study observations and caveats: A cluster of highly shared sequence variants was likely a sequencing artifact. TRBV6-2, TRBV6-3 and other indistinguishable V segments were excluded. The authors later found TCR association rates varying by HLA locus, with DRB1 most and HLA-C fewest.

Germline V gene lookup returns CDR1 SQVTM and CDR2 ANQGSEA. The CDR3 has 13 amino acids. V was pared by 4 bases and J by 3 bases, with 12 bases between. The PCR ran on 60 Vbeta and 13 Jbeta primers. The table came from immunoSEQ multiplex PCR; TCRdb's copy has only in-frame clones and leaves some out. The repertoire holds about 140,000 clones, with roughly four fifths as singletons. J is TRBJ1-2 and V is TRBV29-1, with D possibly TRBD1 on 6 matching bases. This clonotype originated in a female donor in good health and CMV-seropositive. The sequencing input was PBMCs. Here the CDR3 DNA reads TGCAGCGTTGTAGTAGGGGGGGACTATGGCTACACCTTC. It yields the protein CSVVVGGDYGYTF. Complete variable domain (other parts from reference TRBV29-1 and TRBJ1-2): SAVISQKPSRDICQRGTSLTIQCQVDSQVTMMFWYRQQPGQSLTLIATANQGSEATYESGFVIDKFPISRPNLTFSTLTVSNMSPEDSSIYLCSVVVGGDYGYTFGSGTRLTVV.